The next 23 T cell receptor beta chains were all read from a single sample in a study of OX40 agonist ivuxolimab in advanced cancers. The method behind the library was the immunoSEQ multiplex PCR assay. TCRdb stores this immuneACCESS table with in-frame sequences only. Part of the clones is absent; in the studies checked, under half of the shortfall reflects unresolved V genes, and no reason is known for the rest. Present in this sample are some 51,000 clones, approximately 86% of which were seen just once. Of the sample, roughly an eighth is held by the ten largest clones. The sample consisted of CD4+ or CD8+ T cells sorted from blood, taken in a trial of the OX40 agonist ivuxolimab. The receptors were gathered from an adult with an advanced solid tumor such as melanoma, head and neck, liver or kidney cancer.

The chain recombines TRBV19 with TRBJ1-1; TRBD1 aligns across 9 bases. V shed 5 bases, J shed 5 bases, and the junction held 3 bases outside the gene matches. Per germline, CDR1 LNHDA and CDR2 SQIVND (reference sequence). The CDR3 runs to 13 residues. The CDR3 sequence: CASSSDRGTEAFF. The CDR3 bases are TGTGCCAGTAGTTCTGACAGGGGGACTGAAGCTTTCTTT.

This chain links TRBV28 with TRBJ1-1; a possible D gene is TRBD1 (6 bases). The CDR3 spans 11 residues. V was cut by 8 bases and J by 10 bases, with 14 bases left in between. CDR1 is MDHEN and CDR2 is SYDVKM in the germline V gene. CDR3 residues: CASCDRFGAFF. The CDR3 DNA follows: TGTGCCAGCTGCGACAGGTTTGGAGCTTTCTTT. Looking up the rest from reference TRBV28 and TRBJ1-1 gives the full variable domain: DVKVTQSSRYLVKRTGEKVFLECVQDMDHENMFWYRQDPGLGLRLIYFSYDVKMKEKGDIPEGYSVSREKKERFSLILESASTNQTSMYLCASCDRFGAFFGQGTRLTVV.

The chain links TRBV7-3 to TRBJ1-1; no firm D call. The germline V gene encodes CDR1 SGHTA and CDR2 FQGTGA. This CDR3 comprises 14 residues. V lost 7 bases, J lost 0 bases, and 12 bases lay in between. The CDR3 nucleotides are TGTGCCAGCACCAGTATGACTGTGAACACTGAAGCTTTCTTT. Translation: CASTSMTVNTEAFF.

The CDR3 loop reads CASSLQLNTGELFF. CDR3 coding DNA: TGTGCCAGCAGCCTCCAACTGAACACCGGGGAGCTGTTTTTT. V and J are TRBV11-2 and TRBJ2-2; D remains ambiguous. Germline lookup yields CDR1 SGHAT and CDR2 FQNNGV. This CDR3 is 14 amino acids long. The V gene lost 5 bases and the J gene lost 1 base, with 8 bases spanning the gap.

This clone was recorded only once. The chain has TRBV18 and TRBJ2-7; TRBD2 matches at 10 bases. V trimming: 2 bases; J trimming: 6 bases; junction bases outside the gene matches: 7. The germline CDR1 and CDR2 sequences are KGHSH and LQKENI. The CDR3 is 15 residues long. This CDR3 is CASSPAGTSASEQYF. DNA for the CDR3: TGTGCCAGCTCACCAGCAGGGACTAGCGCCTCCGAGCAGTACTTC.

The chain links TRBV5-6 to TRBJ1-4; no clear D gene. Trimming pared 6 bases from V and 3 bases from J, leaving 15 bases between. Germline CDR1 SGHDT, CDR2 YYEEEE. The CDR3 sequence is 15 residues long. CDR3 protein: CASTPRPGPNEKLFF. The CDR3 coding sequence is TGTGCCAGCACCCCTCGTCCCGGGCCTAATGAAAAACTGTTTTTT.

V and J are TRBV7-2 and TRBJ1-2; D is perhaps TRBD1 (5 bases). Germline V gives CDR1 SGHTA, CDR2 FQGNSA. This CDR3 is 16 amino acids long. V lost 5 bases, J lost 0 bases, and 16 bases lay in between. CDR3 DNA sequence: TGTGCCAGCAGCCGGCGAGGGGTCGGGACTAACTATGGCTACACCTTC. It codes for CASSRRGVGTNYGYTF. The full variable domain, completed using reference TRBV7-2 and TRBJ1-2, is GAGVSQSPSNKVTEKGKDVELRCDPISGHTALYWYRQSLGQGLEFLIYFQGNSAPDKSGLPSDRFSAERTGGSVSTLTIQRTQQEDSAVYLCASSRRGVGTNYGYTFGSGTRLTVV.

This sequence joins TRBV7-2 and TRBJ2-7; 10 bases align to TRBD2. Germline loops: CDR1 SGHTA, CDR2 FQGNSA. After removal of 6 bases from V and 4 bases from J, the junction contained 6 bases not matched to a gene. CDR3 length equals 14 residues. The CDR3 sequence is CASSPSGRAYEQYF. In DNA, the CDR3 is TGTGCCAGCAGTCCAAGCGGGAGGGCTTACGAGCAGTACTTC.

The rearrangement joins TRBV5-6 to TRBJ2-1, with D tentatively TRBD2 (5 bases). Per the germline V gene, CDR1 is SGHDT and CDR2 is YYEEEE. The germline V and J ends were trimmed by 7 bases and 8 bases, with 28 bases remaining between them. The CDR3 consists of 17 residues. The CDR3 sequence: CASLTASAPIAGHEQFF. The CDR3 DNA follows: TGTGCCAGCCTTACGGCCAGCGCCCCCATCGCGGGTCATGAGCAGTTCTTC.

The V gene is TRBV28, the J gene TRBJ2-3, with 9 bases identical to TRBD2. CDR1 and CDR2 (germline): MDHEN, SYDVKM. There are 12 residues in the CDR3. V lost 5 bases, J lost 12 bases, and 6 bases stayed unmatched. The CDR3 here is CASSLGLATQYF. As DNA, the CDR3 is TGTGCCAGCAGTCTTGGACTAGCGACCCAGTATTTT.

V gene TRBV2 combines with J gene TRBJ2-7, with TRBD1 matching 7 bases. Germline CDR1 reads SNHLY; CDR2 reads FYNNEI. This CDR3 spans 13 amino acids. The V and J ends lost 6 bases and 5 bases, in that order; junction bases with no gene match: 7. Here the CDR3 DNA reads TGTGCCAGCAGCCGACAGGGTTTCCACGAGCAGTACTTC. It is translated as CASSRQGFHEQYF.

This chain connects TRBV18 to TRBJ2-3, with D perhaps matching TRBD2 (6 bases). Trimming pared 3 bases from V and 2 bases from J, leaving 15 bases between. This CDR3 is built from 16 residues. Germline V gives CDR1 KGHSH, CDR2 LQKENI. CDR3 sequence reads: CASSPQMGGDTDTQYF. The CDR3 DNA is TGTGCCAGCTCACCCCAAATGGGAGGAGACACAGATACGCAGTATTTT.

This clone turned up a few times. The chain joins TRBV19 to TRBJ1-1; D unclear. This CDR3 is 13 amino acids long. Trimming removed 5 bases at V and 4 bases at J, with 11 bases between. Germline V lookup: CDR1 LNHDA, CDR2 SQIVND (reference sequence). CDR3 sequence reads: CASSQNYGTEAFF. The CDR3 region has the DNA TGTGCCAGTAGTCAGAATTACGGCACTGAAGCTTTCTTT.

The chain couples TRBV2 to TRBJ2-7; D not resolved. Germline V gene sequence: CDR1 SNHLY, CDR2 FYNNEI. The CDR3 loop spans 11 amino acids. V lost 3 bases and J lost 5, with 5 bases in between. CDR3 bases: TGTGCCAGCAGTGAGTACAACGAGCAGTACTTC. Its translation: CASSEYNEQYF. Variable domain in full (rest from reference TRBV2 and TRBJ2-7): EPEVTQTPSHQVTQMGQEVILRCVPISNHLYFYWYRQILGQKVEFLVSFYNNEISEKSEIFDDQFSVERPDGSNFTLKIRSTKLEDSAMYFCASSEYNEQYFGPGTRLTVT.

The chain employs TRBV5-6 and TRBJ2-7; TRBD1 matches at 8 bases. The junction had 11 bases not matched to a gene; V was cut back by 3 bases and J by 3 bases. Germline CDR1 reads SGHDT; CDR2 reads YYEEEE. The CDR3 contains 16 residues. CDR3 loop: CASSSRGTGPIYEQYF. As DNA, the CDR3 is TGTGCCAGCAGCTCCCGGGGGACAGGACCGATCTACGAGCAGTACTTC.

The CDR3 region is CASSLGWRGGNQPQHF. Written as DNA, the CDR3 is TGTGCCAGCAGCTTAGGTTGGAGGGGCGGGAATCAGCCCCAGCATTTT. This chain uses TRBV7-2 with TRBJ1-5; D is perhaps TRBD1 (5 bases). Trimming shortened V by 1 base and J by 4 bases, and 14 bases separated the two germline ends. This CDR3 has 16 residues. Looked up from germline, CDR1 is SGHTA and CDR2 is FQGNSA.

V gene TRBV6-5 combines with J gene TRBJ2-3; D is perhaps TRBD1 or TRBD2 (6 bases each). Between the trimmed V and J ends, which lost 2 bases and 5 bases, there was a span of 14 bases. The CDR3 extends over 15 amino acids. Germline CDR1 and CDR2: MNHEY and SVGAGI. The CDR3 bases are TGTGCCAGCAGTTACCGGGGGCTGACGGGAGATACGCAGTATTTT. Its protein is CASSYRGLTGDTQYF.

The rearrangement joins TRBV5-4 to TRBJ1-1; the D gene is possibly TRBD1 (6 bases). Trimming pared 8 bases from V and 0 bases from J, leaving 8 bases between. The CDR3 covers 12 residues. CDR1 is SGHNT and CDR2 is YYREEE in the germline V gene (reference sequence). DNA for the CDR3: TGTGCCAGTACAGGGATGAACACTGAAGCTTTCTTT. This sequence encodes CASTGMNTEAFF. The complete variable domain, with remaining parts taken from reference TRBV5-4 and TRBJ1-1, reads ETGVTQSPTHLIKTRGQQVTLRCSSQSGHNTVSWYQQALGQGPQFIFQYYREEENGRGNFPPRFSGLQFPNYSSELNVNALELDDSALYLCASTGMNTEAFFGQGTRLTVV.

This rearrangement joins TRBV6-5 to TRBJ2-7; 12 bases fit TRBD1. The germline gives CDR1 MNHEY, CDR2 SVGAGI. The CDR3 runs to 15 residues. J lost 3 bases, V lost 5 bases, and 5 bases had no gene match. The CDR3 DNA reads TGTGCCAGCAGTCGTGGGACAGGGGGCTTCTACGAGCAGTACTTC. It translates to CASSRGTGGFYEQYF.

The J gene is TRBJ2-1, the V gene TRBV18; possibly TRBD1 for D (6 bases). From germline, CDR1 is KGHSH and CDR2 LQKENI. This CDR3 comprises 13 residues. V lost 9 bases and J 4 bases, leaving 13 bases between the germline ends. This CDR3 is CASRGQSYNEQFF. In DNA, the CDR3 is TGTGCCAGTCGCGGACAGTCATACAATGAGCAGTTCTTC.

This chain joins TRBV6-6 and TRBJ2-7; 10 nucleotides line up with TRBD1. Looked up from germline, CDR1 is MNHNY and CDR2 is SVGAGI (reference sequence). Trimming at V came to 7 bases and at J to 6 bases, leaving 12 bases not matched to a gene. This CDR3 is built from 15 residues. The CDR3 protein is CASIRPGTGVSEQYF. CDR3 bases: TGTGCCAGCATCAGGCCCGGGACAGGGGTCTCCGAGCAGTACTTC.

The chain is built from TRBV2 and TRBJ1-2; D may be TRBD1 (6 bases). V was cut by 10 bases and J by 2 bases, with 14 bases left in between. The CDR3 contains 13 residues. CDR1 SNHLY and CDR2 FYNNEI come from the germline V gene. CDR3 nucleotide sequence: TGTGCCAAGCTCCGGGGGCCAAACTATGGCTACACCTTC. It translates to CAKLRGPNYGYTF. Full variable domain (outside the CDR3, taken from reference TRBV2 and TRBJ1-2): EPEVTQTPSHQVTQMGQEVILRCVPISNHLYFYWYRQILGQKVEFLVSFYNNEISEKSEIFDDQFSVERPDGSNFTLKIRSTKLEDSAMYFCAKLRGPNYGYTFGSGTRLTVV.

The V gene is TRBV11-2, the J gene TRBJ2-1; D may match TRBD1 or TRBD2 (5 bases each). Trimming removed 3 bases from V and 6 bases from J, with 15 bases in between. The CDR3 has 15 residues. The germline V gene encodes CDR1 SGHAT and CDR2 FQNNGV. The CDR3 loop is CASSFESLGGNEQFF. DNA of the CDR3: TGTGCCAGCAGCTTCGAAAGCCTTGGGGGCAATGAGCAGTTCTTC.